This T cell receptor beta chain was retrieved from a study of T cells after yellow fever vaccination. Study-wide findings and caveats: Weaker, the secondary response peaked sooner, at day 5 versus 15. Researchers noted that a small share of clonotypes showed up in both CD4 and CD8 compartments.

A 5'RACE template-switching step, the method used to make TCR cDNA, added a universal primer site and UMIs. From the 5' RACE reads, TCRdb called clonotypes with MiXCR, one entry per CDR3 protein. The sample yields 150,000 to 200,000 distinct CDR3 sequences, over 7% seen once. This clonotype came up a few times. Its antigen is unidentified. The CDR3 consists of 15 residues. Germline CDR1 reads SEHNR; CDR2 reads FQNEAQ (reference sequence). The trim removed 1 base at V and 2 bases at J, leaving 2 bases unmatched. The gene calls are TRBV7-9 and TRBJ2-1; the match to TRBD1 covers 7 bases. The input for sequencing was CD8+ T cells sorted from PBMCs, taken 45 days after the yellow fever booster vaccination. The receptor comes from a man between 18 and 35 years old who received the YFV17D yellow fever vaccine. The CDR3 sequence is CASSLVDRPYNEQFF. The CDR3 DNA sequence: TGTGCCAGCAGCTTAGTGGACAGGCCCTACAATGAGCAGTTCTTC.